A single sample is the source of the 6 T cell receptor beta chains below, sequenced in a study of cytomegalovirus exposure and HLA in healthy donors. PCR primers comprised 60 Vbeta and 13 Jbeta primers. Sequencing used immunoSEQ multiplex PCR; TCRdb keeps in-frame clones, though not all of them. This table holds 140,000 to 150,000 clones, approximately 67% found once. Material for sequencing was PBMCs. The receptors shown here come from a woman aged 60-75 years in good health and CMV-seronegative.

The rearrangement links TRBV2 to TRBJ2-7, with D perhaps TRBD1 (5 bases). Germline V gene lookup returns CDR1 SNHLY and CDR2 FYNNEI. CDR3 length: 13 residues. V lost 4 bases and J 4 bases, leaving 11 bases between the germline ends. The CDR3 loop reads CASSATGPYEQYF. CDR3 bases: TGTGCCAGCAGTGCCACAGGCCCTTACGAGCAGTACTTC.

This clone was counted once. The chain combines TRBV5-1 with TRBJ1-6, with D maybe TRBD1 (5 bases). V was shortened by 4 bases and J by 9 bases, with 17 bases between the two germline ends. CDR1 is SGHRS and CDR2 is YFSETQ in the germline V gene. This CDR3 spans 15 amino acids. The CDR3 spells CASSPVWGGVSPLHF. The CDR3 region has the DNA TGCGCCAGCAGCCCCGTCTGGGGGGGGGTTTCACCCCTCCACTTT.

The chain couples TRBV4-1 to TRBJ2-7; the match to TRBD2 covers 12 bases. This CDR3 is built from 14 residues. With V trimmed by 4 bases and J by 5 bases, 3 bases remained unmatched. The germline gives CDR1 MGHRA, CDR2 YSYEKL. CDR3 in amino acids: CASSPTSGRHEQYF. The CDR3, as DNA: TGCGCCAGCAGCCCGACTAGCGGGAGACACGAGCAGTACTTC.

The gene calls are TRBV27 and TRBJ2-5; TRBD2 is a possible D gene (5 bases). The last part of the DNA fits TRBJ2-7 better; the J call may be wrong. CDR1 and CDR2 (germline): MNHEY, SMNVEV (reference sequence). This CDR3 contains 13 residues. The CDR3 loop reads CASSLGRTYEQYF. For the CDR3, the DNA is TGTGCCAGCAGTCTAGGGAGAACCTACGAGCAGTACTTC.

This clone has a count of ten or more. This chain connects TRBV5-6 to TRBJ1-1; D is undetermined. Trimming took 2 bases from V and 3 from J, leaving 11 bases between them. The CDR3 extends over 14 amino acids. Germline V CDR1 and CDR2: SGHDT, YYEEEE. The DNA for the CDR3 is TGTGCCAGCAGCTTAGGGAGGTCGGACACTGAAGCTTTCTTT. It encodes CASSLGRSDTEAFF.

This CDR3 is CASSLELLRGCNQPQHF. DNA for the CDR3: TGTGCCAGCAGCTTAGAACTTTTGCGGGGGTGCAATCAGCCCCAGCATTTT. The chain uses TRBV11-3 and TRBJ1-5; D might be TRBD1 (5 bases). The CDR3 spans 17 residues. Germline V CDR1 and CDR2: SGHNT, YENEEA. Trimming cost V 0 bases and J 2 bases, with 14 bases left between them.